This TCR beta chain was retrieved from a study of blood T cell repertoires in COVID-19. The V end was cut by 4 bases, the J end by 5 bases, with 18 bases between. CDR3 length equals 15 residues. Germline CDR1 reads SGHNT; CDR2 reads YYREEE (reference sequence). Profiling relied on immunoSEQ multiplex PCR, and the TCRdb table lists in-frame clones only, not all of them. The table shows some 160,000 clones, with more than 70% occurring only once. The chain joins TRBV5-4 to TRBJ2-5, with no clear D. Sequencing input: peripheral blood. The clonotype comes from a woman between 65 and 79 years old who had recovered from COVID-19. CDR3 DNA sequence: TGTGCCAGCAGCCCGCTGCGAAGGTACGGGGAGACCCAGTACTTC. Protein sequence: CASSPLRRYGETQYF.